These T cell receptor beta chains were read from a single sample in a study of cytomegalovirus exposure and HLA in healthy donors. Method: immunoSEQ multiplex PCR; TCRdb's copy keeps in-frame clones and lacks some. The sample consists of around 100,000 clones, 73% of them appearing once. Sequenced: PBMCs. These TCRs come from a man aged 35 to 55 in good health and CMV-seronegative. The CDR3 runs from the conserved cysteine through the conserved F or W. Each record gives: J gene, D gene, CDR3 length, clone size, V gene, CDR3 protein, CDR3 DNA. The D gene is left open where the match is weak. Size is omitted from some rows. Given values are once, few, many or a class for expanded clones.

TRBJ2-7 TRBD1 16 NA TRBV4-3 CASSQTQGALSYEQYF TGCGCCAGCAGCCAGACACAGGGGGCCCTCTCCTACGAGCAGTACTTC
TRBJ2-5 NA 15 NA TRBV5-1 CASSGLAAIRETQYF TGCGCCAGCAGTGGGTTAGCGGCGATTCGAGAGACCCAGTACTTC
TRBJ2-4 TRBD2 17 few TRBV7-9 CASSRPPGGAGKNIQYF TGTGCCAGCAGCCGCCCTCCCGGGGGGGCAGGCAAAAACATTCAGTACTTC
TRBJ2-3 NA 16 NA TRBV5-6 CASSFPGLKGADTQYF TGTGCCAGCAGCTTCCCGGGACTCAAAGGGGCAGATACGCAGTATTTT
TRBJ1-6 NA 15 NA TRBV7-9 CAGAGLSSYNSPLHF TGTGCCGGAGCTGGCCTGAGCTCCTATAATTCACCCCTCCACTTT
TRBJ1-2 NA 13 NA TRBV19 CASKPRQTYGYTF TGTGCCAGTAAACCCCGACAGACCTATGGCTACACCTTC
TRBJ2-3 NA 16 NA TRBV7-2 CASSLFIGEGTDTQYF TGTGCCAGCAGCTTATTTATAGGGGAGGGCACAGATACGCAGTATTTT
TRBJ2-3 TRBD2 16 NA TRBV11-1 CASSLWGGGAGDTQYF TGTGCCAGCAGCTTATGGGGCGGGGGGGCCGGAGATACGCAGTATTTT
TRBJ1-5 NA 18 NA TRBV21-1 CASSKGRGGTWSNQPQHF TGTGCCAGCAGCAAAGGTCGCGGGGGCACTTGGAGCAATCAGCCCCAGCATTTT
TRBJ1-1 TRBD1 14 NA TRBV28 CASSFRQGHTEAFF TGTGCCAGCAGTTTCAGACAGGGCCACACTGAAGCTTTCTTT
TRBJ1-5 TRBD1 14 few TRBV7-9 CASSKQGPNQPQHF TGTGCCAGCAGCAAACAGGGGCCCAATCAGCCCCAGCATTTT
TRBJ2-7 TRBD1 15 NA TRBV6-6 CASSYTGTGGYEQYF TGTGCCAGCAGTTACACAGGGACAGGGGGCTACGAGCAGTACTTC
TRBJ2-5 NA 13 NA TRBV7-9 CASSLGGKETQYF TGTGCCAGCAGCTTAGGCGGGAAAGAGACCCAGTACTTC
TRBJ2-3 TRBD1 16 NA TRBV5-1 CASSSLGQGGTDTQYF TGCGCCAGCAGCTCACTCGGACAGGGTGGCACAGATACGCAGTATTTT
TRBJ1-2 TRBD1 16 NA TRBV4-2 CASSQTGTGMNYGYTF TGTGCCAGCAGCCAAACTGGGACAGGGATGAACTATGGCTACACCTTC
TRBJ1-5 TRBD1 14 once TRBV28 CASSGNRGDQPQHF TGTGCCAGCAGTGGAAACAGGGGTGATCAGCCCCAGCATTTT
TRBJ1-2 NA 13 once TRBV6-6 CASSSGSLPGYTF TGTGCCAGCAGTTCGGGGAGTCTGCCTGGCTACACCTTC
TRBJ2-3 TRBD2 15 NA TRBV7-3 CASSKGLAEIYTQYF TGTGCCAGCAGCAAGGGACTAGCGGAGATATATACGCAGTATTTT
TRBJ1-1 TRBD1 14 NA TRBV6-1 CASSGQGAPTEAFF TGTGCCAGCAGTGGACAGGGGGCTCCCACTGAAGCTTTCTTT
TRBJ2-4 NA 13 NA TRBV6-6 CASSYSDQNIQYF TGTGCCAGCAGTTACAGCGACCAAAACATTCAGTACTTC
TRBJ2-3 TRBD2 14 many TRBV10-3 CASGLAGSTDTQYF TGTGCCTCGGGACTAGCGGGGAGCACAGATACGCAGTATTTT
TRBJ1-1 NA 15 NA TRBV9 CASTPQGSVPTEAFF TGTGCCAGCACCCCCCAGGGTAGTGTTCCCACTGAAGCTTTCTTT